The 20 T cell receptor beta chains in this list originate from one sample, sequenced in a study of cytomegalovirus exposure and HLA in healthy donors. The PCR employed 60 Vbeta primers together with 13 Jbeta primers. Profiled with immunoSEQ multiplex PCR; TCRdb holds only in-frame clones, not every one. The profile shows 120,000 or so clones, roughly four fifths of them singletons. Sequencing was performed on PBMCs. The source is a woman aged 18 to 35 in good health and CMV-seronegative.

V usage is TRBV5-4 and J usage is TRBJ1-1, with 7 bases identical to TRBD1. Germline CDR1 reads SGHNT; CDR2 reads YYREEE (reference sequence). The junction had 7 bases not matched to a gene; V was cut back by 4 bases and J by 1 base. The CDR3 consists of 15 residues. The CDR3: CASSRAGTENTEAFF. The DNA of the CDR3 is TGTGCCAGCAGCAGAGCCGGGACAGAGAACACTGAAGCTTTCTTT.

The V and J genes are TRBV7-9 and TRBJ2-7, with 7 nucleotides matching TRBD1. Germline CDR1 SEHNR, CDR2 FQNEAQ (reference sequence). V was clipped by 5 bases and J by 2 bases; unmatched bases: 3. This CDR3 is 13 amino acids long. CDR3 DNA sequence: TGTGCCAGCAGCCGACAGGGTCCCTACGAGCAGTACTTC. Translated: CASSRQGPYEQYF.

This chain uses TRBV6-5 with TRBJ2-1; 10 bases agree with TRBD1. The junction had 4 bases not matched to a gene; V was cut back by 10 bases and J by 4 bases. Germline V gene sequence: CDR1 MNHEY, CDR2 SVGAGI. The CDR3 has 13 amino acids. CDR3 DNA: TGTGCCACCAGGACAGGGGGTTACAATGAGCAGTTCTTC. Encoded protein: CATRTGGYNEQFF.

This sequence joins TRBV4-1 and TRBJ2-1, with unresolved D. V shed 2 bases and J shed 10 bases, with 9 bases lying between them. Germline V gene sequence: CDR1 MGHRA, CDR2 YSYEKL. This CDR3 has 12 amino acids. The CDR3 sequence: CASSQRVEEQFF. The CDR3 DNA reads TGCGCCAGCAGCCAACGGGTGGAGGAGCAGTTCTTC.

The chain combines TRBV5-4 with TRBJ1-6, with D maybe TRBD1 (6 bases). V was pared by 4 bases and J by 6 bases, with 11 bases between. Germline CDR1 and CDR2: SGHNT and YYREEE (reference sequence). The length of the CDR3 is 14 residues. In DNA form, the CDR3 reads TGTGCCAGCAGCCACAGGGACCCTAATTCACCCCTCCACTTT. The encoded protein is CASSHRDPNSPLHF.

The V and J genes are TRBV7-2 and TRBJ2-1; a possible D gene is TRBD1 (5 bases). The length of the CDR3 is 13 residues. Germline V CDR1 and CDR2: SGHTA, FQGNSA. Between the trimmed V and J ends, which lost 1 base and 6 bases, there was a span of 7 bases. The CDR3 DNA sequence: TGTGCCAGCAGCTTAGTTGGGGCCAATGAGCAGTTCTTC. Translated, it gives CASSLVGANEQFF.

The chain recombines TRBV7-8 with TRBJ1-5; 7 positions match TRBD1. CDR1 is SGHVS, CDR2 FQNEAQ, per germline. This CDR3 is built from 15 residues. After removal of 4 bases from V and 0 bases from J, the junction contained 3 bases not matched to a gene. Here the CDR3 DNA reads TGTGCCAGCAGCTCACAGGGGTTTAGCAATCAGCCCCAGCATTTT. Residues: CASSSQGFSNQPQHF.

This sequence joins TRBV5-4 and TRBJ2-5; perhaps TRBD2 as D (6 bases). Between the trimmed V and J ends, which lost 4 bases and 5 bases, there was a span of 24 bases. The V gene's germline CDR1 is SGHNT and CDR2 YYREEE (reference sequence). The CDR3 length is 17 residues. The CDR3 sequence is CASSTWGRSRGWETQYF. In nucleotides, the CDR3 is TGTGCCAGCAGCACATGGGGACGGAGTCGGGGGTGGGAGACCCAGTACTTC.

This chain uses TRBV9 with TRBJ2-2; TRBD1 matches 7 bases. Germline CDR1 reads SGDLS; CDR2 reads YYNGEE. The CDR3 runs to 17 residues. V dropped 7 bases and J dropped 4; count of bases not matched to a gene: 16. CDR3 protein: CASSQRWDRGGTGELFF. As DNA, the CDR3 is TGTGCCAGCTCCCAAAGGTGGGACAGAGGGGGCACCGGGGAGCTGTTTTTT.

The rearrangement links TRBV7-8 to TRBJ2-5; a weak D match, TRBD1 (6 bases). Per the germline V gene, CDR1 is SGHVS and CDR2 is FQNEAQ. The CDR3 loop spans 15 amino acids. V was clipped by 2 bases and J by 2 bases, with 12 bases between them. CDR3: CASSLPGDQQETQYF. In DNA, the CDR3 is TGTGCCAGCAGCTTACCAGGGGACCAACAAGAGACCCAGTACTTC. The full variable domain, with the rest looked up from reference TRBV7-8 and TRBJ2-5, is GAGVSQSPRYKVAKRGQDVALRCDPISGHVSLFWYQQALGQGPEFLTYFQNEAQLDKSGLPSDRFFAERPEGSVSTLKIQRTQQEDSAVYLCASSLPGDQQETQYFGPGTRLLVL.

This sequence joins TRBV6-4 and TRBJ2-3; unclear D gene. V gave up 3 bases and J gave up 1 base, with 8 bases separating them. Germline V gene sequence: CDR1 MRHNA, CDR2 SNTAGT. The CDR3 consists of 14 residues. In DNA form, the CDR3 reads TGTGCCAGCAGTGAAATGATAGGCACAGATACGCAGTATTTT. Translated: CASSEMIGTDTQYF.

The genes are TRBV6-6 and TRBJ1-2; D not resolved. CDR3 length: 13 residues. V gave up 7 bases and J gave up 8 bases, with 17 bases separating them. CDR1 is MNHNY, CDR2 SVGAGI, per germline (reference sequence). CDR3 amino acids: CASNAEYSGGYTF. CDR3 DNA: TGTGCCAGCAACGCTGAGTATTCGGGGGGCTACACCTTC.

The chain joins TRBV4-3 to TRBJ1-1; D may be TRBD1 (5 bases). V lost 4 bases, J lost 1 base, and 13 bases lay in between. The CDR3 runs 15 residues. CDR1 is LGHNA and CDR2 is YSLEER in the germline V gene. CDR3 residues: CASSRRTGENTEAFF. CDR3 nucleotide sequence: TGCGCCAGCAGCCGCCGCACGGGGGAGAACACTGAAGCTTTCTTT.

This chain uses TRBV7-6 with TRBJ2-2; D remains unclear. The CDR3 sequence is 14 residues long. Per germline, CDR1 SGHVS and CDR2 FNYEAQ. The V and J ends lost 3 bases and 1 base respectively, with 6 bases between them. The CDR3 loop is CASSFSGNTGELFF. DNA of the CDR3: TGTGCCAGCAGCTTTTCAGGGAACACCGGGGAGCTGTTTTTT.

The CDR3 DNA reads as TGTGCCAGCAGTCGGGACATGAACACTGAAGCTTTCTTT. Translation: CASSRDMNTEAFF. The V call is TRBV2, the J call TRBJ1-1; maybe TRBD1 (6 bases). CDR3 size: 13 residues. V lost 5 bases to trimming and J lost 0 bases, with 7 bases between them. Looked up from germline, CDR1 is SNHLY and CDR2 is FYNNEI.

This clone was detected only a few times. The chain uses TRBV15 and TRBJ1-2, with D possibly matching TRBD1 (6 bases). V lost 2 bases and J lost 11, with 21 bases in between. The CDR3 length is 15 residues. Germline V CDR1 and CDR2: LNHNV, YYDKDF (reference sequence). The CDR3 bases are TGTGCCACCAGCAGACGGGCACAGGGAGCGGACCGATACACCTTC. Translation: CATSRRAQGADRYTF.

The chain carries TRBV28 and TRBJ1-5; tentative D call: TRBD1 (6 bases). Per germline, CDR1 MDHEN and CDR2 SYDVKM. V dropped 8 bases and J dropped 7 bases, with 18 bases sitting between them. The CDR3 is 14 amino acids. DNA for the CDR3: TGTGCCAGCCAGGGGTGGCGCGAAAAACAGCCCCAGCATTTT. As protein: CASQGWREKQPQHF.

The chain joins TRBV7-2 to TRBJ1-2; 11 bases line up with TRBD1. V dropped 4 bases and J dropped 4; count of bases not matched to a gene: 14. This CDR3 has 18 residues. Germline-derived CDR1 and CDR2 are SGHTA and FQGNSA. CDR3 sequence: CASSSPGQGDVKAYGYTF. The CDR3 DNA reads TGTGCCAGCAGCTCGCCGGGACAGGGGGATGTAAAGGCCTATGGCTACACCTTC.

This chain joins TRBV5-6 and TRBJ1-5; possible D gene TRBD1, 5 bases. The CDR3 is 16 residues long. V gave up 4 bases and J gave up 3 bases, with 17 bases separating them. The germline V gene has CDR1 SGHDT and CDR2 YYEEEE. The CDR3 DNA reads TGTGCCAGCAGCCCGGGACGCCGGGGGTCCAATCAGCCCCAGCATTTT. Translated: CASSPGRRGSNQPQHF.

The chain recombines TRBV7-9 with TRBJ2-1; the D gene is possibly TRBD2 (5 bases). The germline V and J ends were trimmed by 5 bases and 5 bases, with 19 bases remaining between them. There are 16 residues in the CDR3. Looked up from germline, CDR1 is SEHNR and CDR2 is FQNEAQ (reference sequence). The CDR3 sequence: CASSPWRSVSNNEQFF. The CDR3 region has the DNA TGTGCCAGCAGCCCGTGGAGGTCGGTCTCGAACAATGAGCAGTTCTTC.